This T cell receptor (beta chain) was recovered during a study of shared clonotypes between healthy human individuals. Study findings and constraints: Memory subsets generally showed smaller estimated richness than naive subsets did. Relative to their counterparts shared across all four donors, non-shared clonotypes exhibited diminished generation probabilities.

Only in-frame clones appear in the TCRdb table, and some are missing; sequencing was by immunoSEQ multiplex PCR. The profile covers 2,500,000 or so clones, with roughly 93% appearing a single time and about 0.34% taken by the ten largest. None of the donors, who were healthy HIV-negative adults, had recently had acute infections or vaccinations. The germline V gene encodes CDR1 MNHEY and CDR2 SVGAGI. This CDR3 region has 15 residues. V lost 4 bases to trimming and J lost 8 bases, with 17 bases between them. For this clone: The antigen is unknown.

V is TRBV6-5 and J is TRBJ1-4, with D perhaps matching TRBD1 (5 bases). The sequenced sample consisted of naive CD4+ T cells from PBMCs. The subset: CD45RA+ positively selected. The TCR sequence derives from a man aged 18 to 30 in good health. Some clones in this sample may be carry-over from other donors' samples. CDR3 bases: TGTGCCAGCAGTTCGTCAGGGACGAGGGACGAAAAACTGTTTTTT. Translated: CASSSSGTRDEKLFF.